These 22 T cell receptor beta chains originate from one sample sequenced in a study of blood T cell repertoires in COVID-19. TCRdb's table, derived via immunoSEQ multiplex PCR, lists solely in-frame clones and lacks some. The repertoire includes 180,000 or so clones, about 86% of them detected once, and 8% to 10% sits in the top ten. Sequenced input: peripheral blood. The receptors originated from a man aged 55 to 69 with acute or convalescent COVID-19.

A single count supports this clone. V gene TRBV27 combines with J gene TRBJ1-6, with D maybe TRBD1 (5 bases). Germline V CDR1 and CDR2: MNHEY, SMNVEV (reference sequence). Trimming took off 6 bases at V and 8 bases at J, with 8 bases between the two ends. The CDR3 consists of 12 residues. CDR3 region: CASSRADSPLHF. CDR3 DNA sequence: TGTGCCAGCAGCAGGGCCGATTCACCCCTCCACTTT.

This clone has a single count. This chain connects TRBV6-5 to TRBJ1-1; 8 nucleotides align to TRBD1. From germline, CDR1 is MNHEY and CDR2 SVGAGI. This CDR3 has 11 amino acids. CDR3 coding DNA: TGTGCTGACAGGGGGAACACTGAAGCTTTCTTT. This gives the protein CADRGNTEAFF.

The chain's CDR3 is CASSLSGRWRDTQYF. The CDR3 nucleotides read TGTGCCAGCAGTCTTAGCGGGAGGTGGAGAGATACGCAGTATTTT. The chain combines TRBV28 with TRBJ2-3, with 10 bases identical to TRBD2. The CDR3 has 15 amino acids. The germline gives CDR1 MDHEN, CDR2 SYDVKM. The V and J ends lost 5 bases and 5 bases, in that order; junction bases with no gene match: 7. The full variable domain, completed using reference TRBV28 and TRBJ2-3, is DVKVTQSSRYLVKRTGEKVFLECVQDMDHENMFWYRQDPGLGLRLIYFSYDVKMKEKGDIPEGYSVSREKKERFSLILESASTNQTSMYLCASSLSGRWRDTQYFGPGTRLTVL.

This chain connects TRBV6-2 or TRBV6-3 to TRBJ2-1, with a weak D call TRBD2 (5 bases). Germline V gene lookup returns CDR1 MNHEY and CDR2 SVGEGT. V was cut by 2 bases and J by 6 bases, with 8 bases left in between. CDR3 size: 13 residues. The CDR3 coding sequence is TGTGCCAGCAGTTACGACTATTTCAATGAGCAGTTCTTC. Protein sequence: CASSYDYFNEQFF.

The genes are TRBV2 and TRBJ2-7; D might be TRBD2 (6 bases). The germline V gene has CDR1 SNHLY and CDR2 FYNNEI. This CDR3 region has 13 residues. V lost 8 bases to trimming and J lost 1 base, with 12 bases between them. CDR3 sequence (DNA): TGTGCCAGCGGGGAAGGGAGGTCCTACGAGCAGTACTTC. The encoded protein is CASGEGRSYEQYF.

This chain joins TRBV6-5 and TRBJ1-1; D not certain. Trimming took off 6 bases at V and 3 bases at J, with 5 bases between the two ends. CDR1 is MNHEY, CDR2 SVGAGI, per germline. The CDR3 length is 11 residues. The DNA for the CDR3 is TGTGCCAGCAGGGGAGACACTGAAGCTTTCTTT. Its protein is CASRGDTEAFF.

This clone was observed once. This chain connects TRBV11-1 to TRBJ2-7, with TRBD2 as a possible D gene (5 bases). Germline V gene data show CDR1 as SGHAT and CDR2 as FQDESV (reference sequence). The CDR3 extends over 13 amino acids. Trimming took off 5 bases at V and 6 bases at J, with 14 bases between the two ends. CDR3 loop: CASSLGILREQYF. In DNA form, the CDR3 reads TGTGCCAGCAGCCTCGGGATCCTTCGCGAGCAGTACTTC. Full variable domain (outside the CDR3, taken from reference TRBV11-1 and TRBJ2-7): EAEVAQSPRYKITEKSQAVAFWCDPISGHATLYWYRQILGQGPELLVQFQDESVVDDSQLPKDRFSAERLKGVDSTLKIQPAELGDSAMYLCASSLGILREQYFGPGTRLTVT.

In DNA form, the CDR3 reads TGCGCCAGCAGCTTCGCGGGAGTTCTCTACGAGCAGTACTTC. It yields the protein CASSFAGVLYEQYF. J is TRBJ2-7 and V is TRBV5-1; TRBD2 agrees at 7 bases. CDR1 and CDR2 (germline): SGHRS, YFSETQ. V lost 2 bases to trimming and J lost 3 bases; unmatched junction nucleotides: 5. CDR3 length: 14 amino acids.

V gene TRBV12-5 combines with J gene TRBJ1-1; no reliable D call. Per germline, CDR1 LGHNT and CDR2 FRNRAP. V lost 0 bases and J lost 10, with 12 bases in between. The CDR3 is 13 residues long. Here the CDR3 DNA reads TGTGCTAGTGGTTTGGTAATGGGCGCTCCAGCTTTCTTT. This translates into CASGLVMGAPAFF.

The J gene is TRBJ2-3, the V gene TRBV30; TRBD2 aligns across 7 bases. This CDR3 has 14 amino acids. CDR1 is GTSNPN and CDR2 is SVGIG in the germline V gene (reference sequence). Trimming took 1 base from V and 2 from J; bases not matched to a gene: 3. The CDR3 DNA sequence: TGTGCCTGGAGTGGAGCGGGGACCACAGATACGCAGTATTTT. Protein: CAWSGAGTTDTQYF. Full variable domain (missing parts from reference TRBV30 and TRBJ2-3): SQTIHQWPATLVQPVGSPLSLECTVEGTSNPNLYWYRQAAGRGLQLLFYSVGIGQISSEVPQNLSASRPQDRQFILSSKKLLLSDSGFYLCAWSGAGTTDTQYFGPGTRLTVL.

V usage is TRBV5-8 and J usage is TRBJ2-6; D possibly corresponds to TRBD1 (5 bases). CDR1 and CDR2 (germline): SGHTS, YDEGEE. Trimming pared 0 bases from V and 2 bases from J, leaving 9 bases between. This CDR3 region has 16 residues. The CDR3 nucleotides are TGTGCCAGCAGCTTGGTAGGGGCTACTGGGGCCAACGTCCTGACTTTC. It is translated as CASSLVGATGANVLTF.

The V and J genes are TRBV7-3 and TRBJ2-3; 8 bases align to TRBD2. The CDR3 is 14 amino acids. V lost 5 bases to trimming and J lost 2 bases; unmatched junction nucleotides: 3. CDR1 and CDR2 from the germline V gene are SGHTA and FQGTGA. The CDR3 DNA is TGTGCCAGCAGCGGCGGGAGGCTCACAGATACGCAGTATTTT. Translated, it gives CASSGGRLTDTQYF.

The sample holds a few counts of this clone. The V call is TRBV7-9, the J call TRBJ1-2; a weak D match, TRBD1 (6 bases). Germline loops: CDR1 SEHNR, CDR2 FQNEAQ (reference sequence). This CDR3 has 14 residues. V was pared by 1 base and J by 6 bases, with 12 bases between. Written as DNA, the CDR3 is TGTGCCAGCAGCTTAGACCGGGGGGCAAATGGCTACACCTTC. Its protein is CASSLDRGANGYTF.

CDR3 nucleotide sequence: TGTGCCAGCTCAACCACAGGGGCTGAAAAACTGTTTTTT. The encoded protein is CASSTTGAEKLFF. The V and J genes are TRBV18 and TRBJ1-4; 7 positions match TRBD1. Germline V CDR1 and CDR2: KGHSH, LQKENI. CDR3 length equals 13 residues. The junction had 4 bases not matched to a gene; V was cut back by 5 bases and J by 7 bases.

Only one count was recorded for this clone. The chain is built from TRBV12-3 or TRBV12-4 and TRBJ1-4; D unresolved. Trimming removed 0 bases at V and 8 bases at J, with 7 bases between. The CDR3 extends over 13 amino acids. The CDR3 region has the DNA TGTGCCAGCAGTTTAGCCGAGGCCGAAAAACTGTTTTTT. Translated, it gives CASSLAEAEKLFF.

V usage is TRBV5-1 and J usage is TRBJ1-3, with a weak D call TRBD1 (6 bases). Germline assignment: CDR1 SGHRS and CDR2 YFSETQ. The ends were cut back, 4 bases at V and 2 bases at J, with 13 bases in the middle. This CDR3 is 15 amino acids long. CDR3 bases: TGCGCCAGCAGCGGCACAGGGTTGACTGGAAACACCATATATTTT. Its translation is CASSGTGLTGNTIYF.

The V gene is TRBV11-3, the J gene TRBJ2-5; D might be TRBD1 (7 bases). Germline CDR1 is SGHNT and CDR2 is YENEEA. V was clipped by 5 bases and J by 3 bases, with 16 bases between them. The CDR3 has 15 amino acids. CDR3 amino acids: CASSPGGLAEETQYF. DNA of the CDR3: TGTGCCAGCAGCCCAGGGGGGCTAGCAGAAGAGACCCAGTACTTC. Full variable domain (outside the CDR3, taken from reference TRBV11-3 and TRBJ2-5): EAGVVQSPRYKIIEKKQPVAFWCNPISGHNTLYWYLQNLGQGPELLIRYENEEAVDDSQLPKDRFSAERLKGVDSTLKIQPAELGDSAVYLCASSPGGLAEETQYFGPGTRLLVL.

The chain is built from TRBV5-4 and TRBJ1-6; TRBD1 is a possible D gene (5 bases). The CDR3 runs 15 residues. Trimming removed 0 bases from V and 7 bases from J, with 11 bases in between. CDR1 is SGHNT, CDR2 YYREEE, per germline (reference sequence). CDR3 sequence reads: CASSLGHRRNSPLHF. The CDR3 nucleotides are TGTGCCAGCAGCTTGGGTCACAGGCGAAATTCACCCCTCCACTTT.

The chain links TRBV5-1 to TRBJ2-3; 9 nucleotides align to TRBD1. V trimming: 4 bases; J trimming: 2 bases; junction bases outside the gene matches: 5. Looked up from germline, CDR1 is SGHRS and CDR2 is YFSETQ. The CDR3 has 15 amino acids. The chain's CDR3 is CASSGGTGLTDTQYF. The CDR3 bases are TGCGCCAGCAGCGGCGGGACAGGGCTCACAGATACGCAGTATTTT.

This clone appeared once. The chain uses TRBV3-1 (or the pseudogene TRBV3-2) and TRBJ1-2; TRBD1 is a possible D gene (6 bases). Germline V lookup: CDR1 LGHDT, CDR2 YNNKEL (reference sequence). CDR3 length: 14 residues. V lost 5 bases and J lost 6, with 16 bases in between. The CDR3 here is CASSIGHYRDGYTF. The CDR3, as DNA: TGTGCCAGCAGCATCGGGCACTACAGGGATGGCTACACCTTC.

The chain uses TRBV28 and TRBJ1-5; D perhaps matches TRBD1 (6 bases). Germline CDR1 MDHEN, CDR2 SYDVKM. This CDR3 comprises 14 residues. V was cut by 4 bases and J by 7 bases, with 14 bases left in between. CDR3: CASSSRQGTQPQHF. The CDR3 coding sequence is TGTGCCAGCAGTTCCAGGCAGGGGACCCAGCCCCAGCATTTT.

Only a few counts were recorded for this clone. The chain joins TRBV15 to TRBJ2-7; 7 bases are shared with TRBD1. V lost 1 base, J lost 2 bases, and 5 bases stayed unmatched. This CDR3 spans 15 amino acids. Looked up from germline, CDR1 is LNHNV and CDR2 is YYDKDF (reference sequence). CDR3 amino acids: CATSRGGGQAYEQYF. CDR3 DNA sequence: TGTGCCACCAGCAGAGGAGGCGGACAGGCCTACGAGCAGTACTTC.